This T cell receptor beta chain was sequenced in a study of CD8+ T cells in alopecia areata. Study as a whole: At a dose of 5 to 10 mg twice daily, oral tofacitinib was given to treated patients.

As to treatment: oral pan-JAK inhibitor, 5-10 mg twice daily. This CDR3 is 15 amino acids long. Trimming removed 5 bases at V and 3 bases at J, with 16 bases between. The germline CDR1 and CDR2 sequences are MNHEY and SVGAGI. In each case, RNA was isolated and then reverse transcribed into cDNA as the sequencing template. Profiling relied on immunoSEQ multiplex PCR, and the TCRdb table lists in-frame clones only, not all of them. The sample includes more than 90,000 clones, about 64% of them seen just once. This chain connects TRBV6-5 to TRBJ1-2; D gene ambiguous. The TCR was taken from a human donor with alopecia areata. Sequencing used CD8+ T cells sorted from blood, obtained at week 4, from a patient treated with tofacitinib. CDR3 DNA: TGTGCCAGCAGTCCAACCCCGACGGCATACTATGGCTACACCTTC. Encoded protein: CASSPTPTAYYGYTF.